The T cell receptor (beta chain) described here comes from a study of cytomegalovirus exposure and HLA in healthy donors. The junction had 4 bases not matched to a gene; V was cut back by 5 bases and J by 1 base. Per the germline V gene, CDR1 is SEHNR and CDR2 is FQNEAQ (reference sequence). The length of the CDR3 is 14 residues. PCR primers comprised 60 Vbeta and 13 Jbeta primers. Profiled with immunoSEQ multiplex PCR; TCRdb holds only in-frame clones, not every one. This sample has some 270,000 clones, with 80% found just once. Study findings and constraints: HLA-A and HLA-B allele assignments for most subjects were reportedly predicted accurately using TCR beta sequences. Most of the CMV-associated TCR beta chains (in a later analysis) appeared to be HLA-restricted.

Details on this clone: Its cognate antigen is unknown.

This chain uses TRBV7-9 with TRBJ1-1; 7 nucleotides match TRBD1. Sequencing was carried out using PBMCs. This TCR was sampled from a girl between 2 and 10 years old in good health and CMV-seronegative. The CDR3 DNA follows: TGTGCCAGCAGCACGGCAGGGGGGAACACTGAAGCTTTCTTT. It encodes CASSTAGGNTEAFF.